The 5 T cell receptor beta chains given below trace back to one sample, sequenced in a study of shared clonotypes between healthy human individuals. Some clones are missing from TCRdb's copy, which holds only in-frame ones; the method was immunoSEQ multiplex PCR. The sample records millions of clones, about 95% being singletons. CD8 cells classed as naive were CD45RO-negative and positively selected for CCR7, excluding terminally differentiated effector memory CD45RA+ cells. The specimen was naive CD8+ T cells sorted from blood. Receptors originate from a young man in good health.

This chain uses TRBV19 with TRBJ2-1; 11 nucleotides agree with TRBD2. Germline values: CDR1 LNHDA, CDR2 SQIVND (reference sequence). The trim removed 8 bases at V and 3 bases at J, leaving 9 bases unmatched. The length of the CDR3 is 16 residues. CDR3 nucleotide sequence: TGTGCCAGTGGACCGGGACTAGCGGAAAACTACAATGAGCAGTTCTTC. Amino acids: CASGPGLAENYNEQFF.

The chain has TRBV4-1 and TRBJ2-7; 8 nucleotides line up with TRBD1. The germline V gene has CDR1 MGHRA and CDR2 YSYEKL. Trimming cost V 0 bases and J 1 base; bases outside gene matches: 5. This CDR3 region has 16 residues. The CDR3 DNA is TGCGCCAGCAGCCAAGAGCCACAGGGGGAATCCTACGAGCAGTACTTC. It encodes CASSQEPQGESYEQYF.

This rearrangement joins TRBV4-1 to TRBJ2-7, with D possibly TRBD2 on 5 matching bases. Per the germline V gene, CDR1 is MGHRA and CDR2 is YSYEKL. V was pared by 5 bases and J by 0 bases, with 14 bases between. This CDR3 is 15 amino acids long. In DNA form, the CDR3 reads TGCGCCAGCAGCACGGTTGTTGGGAGCTCCTACGAGCAGTACTTC. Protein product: CASSTVVGSSYEQYF.

CDR3 amino acids: CASRYDYGVYEQYF. CDR3 nucleotides: TGCGCCAGCAGATACGATTATGGGGTGTACGAGCAGTACTTC. The chain links TRBV5-1 to TRBJ2-7; no definite D call. This CDR3 contains 14 residues. Germline loops: CDR1 SGHRS, CDR2 YFSETQ. V was cut by 5 bases and J by 4 bases, with 16 bases left in between.

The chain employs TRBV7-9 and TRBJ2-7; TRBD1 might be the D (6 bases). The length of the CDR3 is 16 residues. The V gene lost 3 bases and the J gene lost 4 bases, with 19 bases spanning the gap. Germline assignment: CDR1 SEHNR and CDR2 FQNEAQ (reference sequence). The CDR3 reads CASSFAGGRGGYEQYF. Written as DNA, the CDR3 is TGTGCCAGCAGCTTCGCCGGAGGCAGGGGTGGGTACGAGCAGTACTTC.